Only a few counts were recorded for the clone carrying this T cell receptor (beta chain). Its antigen is undetermined. The cDNA 3' end received a ligated oligonucleotide with a UMI. An equimolar mix of RC1.1 and RC1.2 primed the beta chain across TRBC1 and TRBC2. TCRdb re-analysed the UMI-ligation and nested PCR reads in MiXCR, keeping a single row per CDR3 protein. This sample has about 33,000 distinct CDR3 sequences, with approximately 10% found just once. Trimming cost V 3 bases and J 4 bases, with 10 bases left between them. The length of the CDR3 is 13 residues. The germline CDR1 and CDR2 sequences are DFQATT and SNEGSKA (reference sequence). The data belong to a study of quantifying T cell responses using KT2 cells. Study-level information: cDNA was made from DNase-treated RNA using alpha and beta constant primers. The second PCR ran as a qPCR until a predetermined fluorescence threshold was reached. Findings and limits, study-wide: Detection of KT2 sequences held at the lowest tested level, about one cell per 100,000 PBMC.

KT2, a clone with a known TCR, was spiked into unfractionated PBMC. The TCR originated in a human donor. The chain joins TRBV20-1 to TRBJ1-5; TRBD1 is a possible D gene (6 bases). Sequencing input: PBMCs spiked with cells of the T cell clone KT2. DNA of the CDR3: TGCAGTGCTAGTAGAGGGGGAAATCAGCCCCAGCATTTT. This encodes CSASRGGNQPQHF.